These 13 T cell receptor beta chains were all obtained from the same sample, sequenced in a study of blood T cell repertoires in COVID-19. Measured with immunoSEQ multiplex PCR; TCRdb has only the in-frame clones, and not every one. Of around 160,000 clones in the sample, around 85% were seen once. Specimen: peripheral blood. The receptors were sampled from a woman between 40 and 55 years old with active or convalescent COVID-19.

This chain uses TRBV27 with TRBJ1-1; a possible D gene is TRBD1 (5 bases). Trimming stripped 1 base from V and 6 bases from J, with 12 bases between. Germline V gene lookup returns CDR1 MNHEY and CDR2 SMNVEV (reference sequence). The CDR3 has 14 amino acids. The DNA of the CDR3 is TGTGCCAGCAGTTTATATGGGGGGGACGCTGAAGCTTTCTTT. It is translated as CASSLYGGDAEAFF.

The sample holds a few counts of this clone. The rearrangement joins TRBV5-5 to TRBJ1-3, with 7 bases lining up with TRBD1. Germline trimming cut 0 bases from V and 0 bases from J; bases unmatched to any gene: 0. CDR1 and CDR2 from the germline V gene are SGHKS and YYEKEE (reference sequence). The CDR3 length is 15 residues. CDR3 loop: CASSLGDSSGNTIYF. DNA for the CDR3: TGTGCCAGCAGCTTGGGGGACAGCTCTGGAAACACCATATATTTT.

The chain carries TRBV2 and TRBJ2-7, with 9 bases matching TRBD1. After removal of 8 bases from V and 2 bases from J, the junction contained 7 bases not matched to a gene. The length of the CDR3 is 14 residues. From germline, CDR1 is SNHLY and CDR2 FYNNEI. The CDR3 nucleotides read TGTGCCAGCGTCTGGGACAGGGCAACCTACGAGCAGTACTTC. Protein sequence: CASVWDRATYEQYF.

This clone was recorded only once. The chain links TRBV9 to TRBJ2-5; 7 positions agree with TRBD2. The CDR3 consists of 15 residues. Trimming took 0 bases from V and 5 from J; bases not matched to a gene: 7. Germline loops: CDR1 SGDLS, CDR2 YYNGEE. CDR3 protein: CASSVGPTSRETQYF. As DNA, the CDR3 is TGTGCCAGCAGCGTAGGACCGACTAGCCGGGAGACCCAGTACTTC.

V usage is TRBV18 and J usage is TRBJ2-1, with D maybe TRBD2 (5 bases). V was clipped by 8 bases and J by 2 bases, with 13 bases between them. The V gene's germline CDR1 is KGHSH and CDR2 LQKENI. The CDR3 spans 14 residues. The CDR3 loop is CASAVGVPYNEQFF. CDR3 coding DNA: TGTGCCAGCGCCGTCGGGGTCCCCTACAATGAGCAGTTCTTC.

The chain joins TRBV10-3 to TRBJ1-5; 7 nucleotides agree with TRBD1. The germline CDR1 and CDR2 sequences are ENHRY and SYGVKD. The ends lost 5 bases at V and 0 bases at J; junction bases unmatched: 10. The CDR3 sequence is 17 residues long. CDR3 DNA: TGTGCCATCAGTCGGGACAGTGGGGGGTATAGCAATCAGCCCCAGCATTTT. It encodes CAISRDSGGYSNQPQHF.

This rearrangement joins TRBV18 to TRBJ2-1, with 8 positions matching TRBD2. The CDR3 is 15 residues long. Germline V gene sequence: CDR1 KGHSH, CDR2 LQKENI. Trimming cost V 2 bases and J 9 bases; bases outside gene matches: 9. CDR3 in amino acids: CASSPAGRAGSEQFF. The CDR3 DNA sequence: TGTGCCAGCTCACCAGCCGGGAGGGCGGGGAGTGAGCAGTTCTTC. The variable domain in full, with the rest retrieved from reference TRBV18 and TRBJ2-1, is NAGVMQNPRHLVRRRGQEARLRCSPMKGHSHVYWYRQLPEEGLKFMVYLQKENIIDESGMPKERFSAEFPKEGPSILRIQQVVRGDSAAYFCASSPAGRAGSEQFFGPGTRLTVL.

The chain employs TRBV5-1 and TRBJ2-2, with 9 bases fitting TRBD1. The V gene's germline CDR1 is SGHRS and CDR2 YFSETQ. This CDR3 region has 15 residues. J was trimmed by 5 bases and V by 1 base; bases with no gene match: 3. CDR3 nucleotide sequence: TGCGCCAGCAGCTTGAGACAGGGGGATACCGGGGAGCTGTTTTTT. Its translation: CASSLRQGDTGELFF.

The chain joins TRBV11-2 to TRBJ1-1, with a tentative D call TRBD1 (6 bases). CDR1 and CDR2 (germline): SGHAT, FQNNGV. The CDR3 length is 14 residues. The V end was cut by 5 bases, the J end by 8 bases, with 18 bases between. CDR3 sequence (DNA): TGTGCCAGCAGCCCATCTGACCCCAGGGGCGAAGCTTTCTTT. It specifies CASSPSDPRGEAFF. Using reference TRBV11-2 and TRBJ1-1 for the parts outside the CDR3, the full variable domain is EAGVAQSPRYKIIEKRQSVAFWCNPISGHATLYWYQQILGQGPKLLIQFQNNGVVDDSQLPKDRFSAERLKGVDSTLKIQPAKLEDSAVYLCASSPSDPRGEAFFGQGTRLTVV.

The V gene is TRBV7-9, the J gene TRBJ2-2, with TRBD2 matching 9 bases. Germline trimming cut 6 bases from V and 7 bases from J; bases unmatched to any gene: 18. The CDR3 loop spans 18 amino acids. The germline V gene encodes CDR1 SEHNR and CDR2 FQNEAQ (reference sequence). CDR3 loop: CASSRAGGGRAIIGELFF. The CDR3 DNA follows: TGTGCCAGCAGTCGAGCGGGTGGCGGGAGGGCCATCATCGGGGAGCTGTTTTTT.

The genes are TRBV7-9 and TRBJ1-1; D not certain. The CDR3 is 14 amino acids. Trimming stripped 1 base from V and 1 base from J, with 7 bases between. Germline values: CDR1 SEHNR, CDR2 FQNEAQ (reference sequence). As DNA, the CDR3 is TGTGCCAGCAGCTTAGTTTTTCGGAACACTGAAGCTTTCTTT. Translating it yields CASSLVFRNTEAFF.

This clone was picked up a small number of times. V gene TRBV6-5 combines with J gene TRBJ1-2; D unclear. The germline V and J ends were trimmed by 6 bases and 2 bases, with 13 bases remaining between them. Germline V gene lookup returns CDR1 MNHEY and CDR2 SVGAGI. The CDR3 is made up of 14 amino acids. CDR3 coding DNA: TGTGCCAGCAGCTATCAAGACGGGAACTATGGCTACACCTTC. This gives the protein CASSYQDGNYGYTF.

The chain recombines TRBV6-5 with TRBJ2-1; D remains unclear. Per germline, CDR1 MNHEY and CDR2 SVGAGI. V lost 6 bases to trimming and J lost 9 bases, with 15 bases between them. CDR3 length: 13 residues. CDR3 loop: CASRVSTSSEQFF. The CDR3 DNA sequence: TGTGCCAGCAGGGTCTCAACCTCTAGTGAGCAGTTCTTC.